This T cell receptor beta chain was found in a study of T cell repertoires in urothelial bladder cancer. Study context: Of 12 to 13 resected lesions, a few were cT2 or greater. Study-wide results and limits: Benign specimens held more T cells than urothelial carcinoma specimens. One T-cell clone reached up to about 17% of carcinoma infiltrating lymphocytes. Median infiltrating lymphocyte percentage was roughly 2.2% in carcinoma specimens.

TCRdb keeps only in-frame clones here, not all; method: immunoSEQ multiplex PCR. The repertoire consists of 13,000 or so clones, with 66% occurring once and the leading ten covering about 8.1%. This clone is a singleton in its sample. Its specificity is not known. This CDR3 spans 14 amino acids. Germline V CDR1 and CDR2: SGHNT, YYREEE (reference sequence). V dropped 0 bases and J dropped 1; count of bases not matched to a gene: 0. Sequencing was carried out using tumor-infiltrating cells from bladder cancer. V usage is TRBV5-4 and J usage is TRBJ2-5; 7 bases are a match to TRBD2. This TCR came from a human donor with urothelial carcinoma. This CDR3 reads CASSLASGQETQYF. CDR3 coding DNA: TGTGCCAGCAGCTTGGCTAGCGGCCAAGAGACCCAGTACTTC.